This T cell receptor (beta chain) was retrieved from a study of OX40 agonist ivuxolimab in advanced cancers. In the study overall: An agonistic human IgG2 monoclonal antibody against OX40 (CD134) was given.

Germline V gene data show CDR1 as MNHEY and CDR2 as SVGAGI. The V gene end was trimmed by 6 bases and the J gene end by 11 bases; junction bases not matched to a gene: 8. This CDR3 is 14 amino acids long. Sequenced by immunoSEQ multiplex PCR; TCRdb stores in-frame clones only, minus some. The sample records about 69,000 clones, approximately 88% being singletons. This material consisted of CD4+ or CD8+ T cells sorted from blood, taken in a trial of the OX40 agonist ivuxolimab. The V call is TRBV6-5, the J call TRBJ2-5; 14 bases match TRBD2. The clonotype was recovered from an adult with an advanced solid tumor such as melanoma, head and neck, liver or kidney cancer. CDR3 nucleotides: TGTGCCAGCAGCTCGCCGGGACTAGCGGGAGAGCAGTACTTC. Protein product: CASSSPGLAGEQYF.